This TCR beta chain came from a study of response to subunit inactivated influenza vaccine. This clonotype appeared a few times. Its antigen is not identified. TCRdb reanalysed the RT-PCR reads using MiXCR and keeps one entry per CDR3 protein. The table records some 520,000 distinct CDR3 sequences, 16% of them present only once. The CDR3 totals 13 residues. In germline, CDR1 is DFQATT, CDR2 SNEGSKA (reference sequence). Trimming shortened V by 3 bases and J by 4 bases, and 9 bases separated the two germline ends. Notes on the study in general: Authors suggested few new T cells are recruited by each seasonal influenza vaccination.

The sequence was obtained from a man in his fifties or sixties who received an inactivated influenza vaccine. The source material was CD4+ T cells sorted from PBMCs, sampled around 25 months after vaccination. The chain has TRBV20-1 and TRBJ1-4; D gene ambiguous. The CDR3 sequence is CSARSGVNEKLFF. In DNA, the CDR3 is TGCAGTGCTAGGTCCGGAGTTAATGAAAAACTGTTTTTT.